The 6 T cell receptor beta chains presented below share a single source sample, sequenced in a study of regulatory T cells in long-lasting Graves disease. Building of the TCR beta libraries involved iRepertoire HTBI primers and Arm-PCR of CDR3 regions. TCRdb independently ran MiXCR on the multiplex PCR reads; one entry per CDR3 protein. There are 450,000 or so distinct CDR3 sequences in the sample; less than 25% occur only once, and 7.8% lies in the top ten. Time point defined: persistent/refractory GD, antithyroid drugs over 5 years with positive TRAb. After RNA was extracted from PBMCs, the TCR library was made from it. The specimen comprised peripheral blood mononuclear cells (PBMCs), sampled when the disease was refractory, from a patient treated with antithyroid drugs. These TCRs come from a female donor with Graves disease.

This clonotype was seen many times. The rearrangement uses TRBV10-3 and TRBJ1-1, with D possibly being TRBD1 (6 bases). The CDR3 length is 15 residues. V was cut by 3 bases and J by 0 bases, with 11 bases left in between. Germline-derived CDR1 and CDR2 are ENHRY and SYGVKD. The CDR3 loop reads CAISDFRTVNTEAFF. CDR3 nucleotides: TGTGCCATCAGTGATTTTAGGACAGTGAACACTGAAGCTTTCTTT.

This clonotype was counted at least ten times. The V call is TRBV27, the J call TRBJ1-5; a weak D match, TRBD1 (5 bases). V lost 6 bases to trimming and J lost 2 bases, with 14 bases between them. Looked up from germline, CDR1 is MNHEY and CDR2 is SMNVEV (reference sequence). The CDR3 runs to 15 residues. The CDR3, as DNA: TGTGCCAGCAGAAGTTCGGGGGGAGGCAATCAGCCCCAGCATTTT. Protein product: CASRSSGGGNQPQHF.

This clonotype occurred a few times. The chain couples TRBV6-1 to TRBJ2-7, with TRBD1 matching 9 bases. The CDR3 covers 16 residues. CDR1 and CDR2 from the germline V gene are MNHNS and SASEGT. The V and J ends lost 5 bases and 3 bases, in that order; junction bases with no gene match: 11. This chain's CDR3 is CASSPRTGTGIYEQYF. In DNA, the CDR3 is TGTGCCAGCAGTCCTCGTACCGGGACAGGGATCTACGAGCAGTACTTC.

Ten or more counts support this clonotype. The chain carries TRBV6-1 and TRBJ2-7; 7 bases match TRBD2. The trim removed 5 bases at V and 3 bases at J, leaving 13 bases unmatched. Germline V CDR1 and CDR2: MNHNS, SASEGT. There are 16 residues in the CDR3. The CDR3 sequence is CASSNRLGGPYYEQYF. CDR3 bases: TGTGCCAGCAGTAACCGCTTGGGAGGGCCTTACTACGAGCAGTACTTC.

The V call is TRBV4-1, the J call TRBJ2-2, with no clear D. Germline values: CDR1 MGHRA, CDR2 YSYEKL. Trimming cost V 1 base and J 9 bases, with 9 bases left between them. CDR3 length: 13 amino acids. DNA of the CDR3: TGCGCCAGCAGCCAAGGGACCCTGAGGGAGCTGTTTTTT. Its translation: CASSQGTLRELFF.

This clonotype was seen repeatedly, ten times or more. The CDR3 coding sequence is TGTGCCAGCAGTTTATTACAGCTCCTCACCGGAGGGGCCAAAAACATTCAGTACTTC. As protein: CASSLLQLLTGGAKNIQYF. The chain recombines TRBV28 with TRBJ2-4, with D perhaps TRBD2 (6 bases). This CDR3 contains 19 residues. Germline-derived CDR1 and CDR2 are MDHEN and SYDVKM. V was cut by 1 base and J by 1 base, with 20 bases left in between. Variable domain in full (rest from reference TRBV28 and TRBJ2-4): DVKVTQSSRYLVKRTGEKVFLECVQDMDHENMFWYRQDPGLGLRLIYFSYDVKMKEKGDIPEGYSVSREKKERFSLILESASTNQTSMYLCASSLLQLLTGGAKNIQYFGAGTRLSVL.